This TCR beta chain is drawn from a study of regulatory T cells in long-lasting Graves disease. Points from the study as a whole: Newly diagnosed patients had higher TCR diversity than persistent Graves' patients did.

Noted time point: persistent/refractory GD, antithyroid drugs over 5 years with positive TRAb. The TCR library used RNA extracted from PBMCs. Building of the TCR beta libraries involved iRepertoire HTBI primers and Arm-PCR of CDR3 regions. One entry per CDR3 protein results from TCRdb running MiXCR on the multiplex PCR reads. This table holds hundreds of thousands of distinct CDR3 sequences, around 23% found once. With regard to this clonotype: Antigen specificity is unknown.

The material sequenced was peripheral blood mononuclear cells (PBMCs), taken when the disease was refractory, from a patient treated with antithyroid drugs. The source of this sequence is a female donor with Graves disease.

CDR3 protein: CASSSSDGLYTDTQYF. CDR3 coding DNA: TGTGCCAGCAGCTCCAGCGATGGACTATACACAGATACGCAGTATTTT. The chain couples TRBV13 to TRBJ2-3, with a possible D match to TRBD2 (6 bases). CDR3 length: 16 amino acids. Trimming pared 4 bases from V and 2 bases from J, leaving 16 bases between. Germline values: CDR1 PRHDT, CDR2 FYEKMQ (reference sequence).